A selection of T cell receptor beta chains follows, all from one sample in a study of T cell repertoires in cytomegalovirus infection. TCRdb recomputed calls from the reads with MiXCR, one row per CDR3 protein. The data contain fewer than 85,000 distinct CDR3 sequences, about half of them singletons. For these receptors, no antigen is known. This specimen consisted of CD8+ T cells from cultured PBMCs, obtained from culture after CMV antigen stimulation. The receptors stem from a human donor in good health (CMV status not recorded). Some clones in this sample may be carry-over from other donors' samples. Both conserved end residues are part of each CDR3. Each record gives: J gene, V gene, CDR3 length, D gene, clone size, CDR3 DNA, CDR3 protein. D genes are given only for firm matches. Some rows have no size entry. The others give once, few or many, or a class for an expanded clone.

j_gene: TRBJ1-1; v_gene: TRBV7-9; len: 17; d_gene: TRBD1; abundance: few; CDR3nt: TGTGCCAGCAGCTTGCGGCGAACCGACCTCAGGGGGACTGAAGCTTTCTTT; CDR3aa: CASSLRRTDLRGTEAFF
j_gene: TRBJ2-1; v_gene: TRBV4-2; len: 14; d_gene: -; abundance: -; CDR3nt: TGTGCCAGCAGCCAAGATGGGGCTAGCAATGAGCAGTTCTTC; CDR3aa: CASSQDGASNEQFF
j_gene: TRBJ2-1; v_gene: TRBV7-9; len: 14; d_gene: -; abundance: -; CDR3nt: TGTGCCAGCAGCTTAACGGGTTTTTACAATGAGCAGTTCTTC; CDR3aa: CASSLTGFYNEQFF
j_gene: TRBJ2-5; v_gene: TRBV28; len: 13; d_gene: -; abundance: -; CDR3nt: TGTGCCAGCAGTTCCGGTCTGGGGAAGACCCAGTACTTC; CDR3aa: CASSSGLGKTQYF
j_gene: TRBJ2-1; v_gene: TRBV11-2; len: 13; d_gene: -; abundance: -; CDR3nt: TGTGCCAGCAGCTTAGATAGCGACAATGAGCAGTTCTTC; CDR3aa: CASSLDSDNEQFF
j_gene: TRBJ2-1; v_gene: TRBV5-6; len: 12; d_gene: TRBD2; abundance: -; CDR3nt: TGTGCCAGCAGCTCGGGGGGTCGTGAGCAGTTCTTC; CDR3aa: CASSSGGREQFF
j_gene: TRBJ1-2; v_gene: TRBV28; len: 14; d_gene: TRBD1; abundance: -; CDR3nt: TGTGCCAGCAGTTCCCGACAGGGGAAATATGGCTACACCTTC; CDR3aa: CASSSRQGKYGYTF
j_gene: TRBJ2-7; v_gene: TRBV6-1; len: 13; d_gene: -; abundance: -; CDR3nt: TGTGCCAGCAGTAAGGACGTTTTGGGCGAGCAGTACTTC; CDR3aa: CASSKDVLGEQYF
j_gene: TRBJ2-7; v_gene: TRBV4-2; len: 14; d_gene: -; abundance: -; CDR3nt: TGTGCCAGCAGCCAAGGGGGCGCCAACGACGAGCAGTACTTC; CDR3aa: CASSQGGANDEQYF
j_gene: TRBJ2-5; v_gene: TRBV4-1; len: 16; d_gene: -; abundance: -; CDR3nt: TGCGCCAGCAGCCAAGATCGCACCGATTCGAGGGAGACCCAGTACTTC; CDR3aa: CASSQDRTDSRETQYF
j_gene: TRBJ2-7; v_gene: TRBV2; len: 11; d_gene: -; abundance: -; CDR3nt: TGTGCCAGCAGTAAAGGGAATGAGCAGTACTTC; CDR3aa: CASSKGNEQYF
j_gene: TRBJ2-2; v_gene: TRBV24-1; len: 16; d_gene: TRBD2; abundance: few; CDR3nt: TGTGCCACCAGTGTTGCGGGGGTCCAACGGGGCGGGGAGCTGTTTTTT; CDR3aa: CATSVAGVQRGGELFF
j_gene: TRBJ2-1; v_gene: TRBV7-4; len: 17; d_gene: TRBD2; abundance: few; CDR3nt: TGTGCCAGCAGCTCTTCGCGGGTGGGGGGGAAAGAAGATGAGCAGTTCTTC; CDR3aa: CASSSSRVGGKEDEQFF
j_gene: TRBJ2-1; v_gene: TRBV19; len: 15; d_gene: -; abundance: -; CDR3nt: TGTGCCAGTAGCCCAACAGCCGTACACTACAATGAGCAGTTCTTC; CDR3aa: CASSPTAVHYNEQFF
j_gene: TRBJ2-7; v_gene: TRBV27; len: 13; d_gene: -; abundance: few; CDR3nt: TGTGCCAGCAGTTCCCTCCTACTGGGCGAGCAGTACTTC; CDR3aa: CASSSLLLGEQYF
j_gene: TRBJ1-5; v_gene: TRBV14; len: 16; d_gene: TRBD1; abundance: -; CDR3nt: TGTGCCAGCAGACACCGGGACAGGGACGGCAATCAGCCCCAGCATTTT; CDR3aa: CASRHRDRDGNQPQHF
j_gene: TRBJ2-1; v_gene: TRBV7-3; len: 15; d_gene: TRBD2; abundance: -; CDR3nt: TGTGCCAGCAGCTTCGCGGGGGGCGGGATGAATGAGCAGTTCTTC; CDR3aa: CASSFAGGGMNEQFF
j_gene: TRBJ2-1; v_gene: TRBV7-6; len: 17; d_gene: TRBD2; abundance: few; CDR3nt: TGTGCCAGCAGCTTACCTAGCGGGAGGGGCGTCGACAATGAGCAGTTCTTC; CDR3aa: CASSLPSGRGVDNEQFF
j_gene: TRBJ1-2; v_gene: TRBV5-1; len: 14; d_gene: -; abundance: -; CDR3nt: TGCGCCAGCAGCCCCCCGCGGGAACGGGAGAGCTACACCTTC; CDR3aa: CASSPPRERESYTF
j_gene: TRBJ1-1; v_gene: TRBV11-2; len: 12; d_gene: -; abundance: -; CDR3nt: TGTGCCAGCAGCTTACTGGGCACTGAAGCTTTCTTT; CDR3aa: CASSLLGTEAFF
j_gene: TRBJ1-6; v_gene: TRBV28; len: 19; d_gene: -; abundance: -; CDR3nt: TGTGCCAGCAGTTTAAGCCTTCCCTTTAGGGGCTGGGATAATTCACCCCTCCACTTT; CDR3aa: CASSLSLPFRGWDNSPLHF
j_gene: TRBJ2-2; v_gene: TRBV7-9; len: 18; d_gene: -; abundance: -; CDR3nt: TGTGCCAGCACCAATAAACCGAGGCCAGGCCGGGGAACCGGGGAGCTGTTTTTT; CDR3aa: CASTNKPRPGRGTGELFF
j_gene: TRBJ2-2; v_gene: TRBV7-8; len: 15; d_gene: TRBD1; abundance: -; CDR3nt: TGTGCCAGCAGCTTTCGACAGGGGGCGGGCGGGGAGCTGTTTTTT; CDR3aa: CASSFRQGAGGELFF
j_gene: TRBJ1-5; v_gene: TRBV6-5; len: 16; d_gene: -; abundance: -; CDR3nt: TGTGCCAGCAGTCCTGATTTTGGGGGGGAGGATCAGCCCCAGCATTTT; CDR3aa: CASSPDFGGEDQPQHF
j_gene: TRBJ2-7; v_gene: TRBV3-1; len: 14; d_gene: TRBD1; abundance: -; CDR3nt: TGTGCCAGCAGCCAAGAGGGACAGTCCTACGAGCAGTACTTC; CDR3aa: CASSQEGQSYEQYF
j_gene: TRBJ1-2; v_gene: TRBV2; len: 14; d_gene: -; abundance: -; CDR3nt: TGTGCCAGCAGTGAGGGCAGGGTCAACTATGGCTACACCTTC; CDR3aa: CASSEGRVNYGYTF
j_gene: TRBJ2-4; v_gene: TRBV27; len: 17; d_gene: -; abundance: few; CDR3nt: TGTGCCAGCAGTGGACTACAGGGGATTGGAGCCAAAAACATTCAGTACTTC; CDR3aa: CASSGLQGIGAKNIQYF
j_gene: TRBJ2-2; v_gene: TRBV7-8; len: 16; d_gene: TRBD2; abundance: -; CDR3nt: TGTGCCAGCAGCTTAGGGTTGGGAGGGCGAAACGGGGAGCTGTTTTTT; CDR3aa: CASSLGLGGRNGELFF
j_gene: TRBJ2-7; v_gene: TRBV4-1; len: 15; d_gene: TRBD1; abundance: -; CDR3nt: TGCGCCAGCAGCCAGCGAACAGGGGCCAACTACGAGCAGTACTTC; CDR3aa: CASSQRTGANYEQYF
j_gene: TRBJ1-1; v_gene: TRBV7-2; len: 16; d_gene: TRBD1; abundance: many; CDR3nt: TGTGCCAGCAGCTTAGGACGACAGGGGTCGAACACTGAAGCTTTCTTT; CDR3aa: CASSLGRQGSNTEAFF
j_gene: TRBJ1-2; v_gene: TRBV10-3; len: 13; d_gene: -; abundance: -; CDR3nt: TGTGCCATCAGTGAGTCCTGGGAGGATGGCTACACCTTC; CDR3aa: CAISESWEDGYTF
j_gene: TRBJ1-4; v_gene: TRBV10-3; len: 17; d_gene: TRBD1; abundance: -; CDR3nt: TGTGCCATCAGTGAGTCAGGGACAGGGGTCCCTAATGAAAAACTGTTTTTT; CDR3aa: CAISESGTGVPNEKLFF
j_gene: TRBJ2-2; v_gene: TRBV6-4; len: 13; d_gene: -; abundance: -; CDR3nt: TGTGCCAGCAGTGACAGGGACACCGGGGAGCTGTTTTTT; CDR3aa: CASSDRDTGELFF
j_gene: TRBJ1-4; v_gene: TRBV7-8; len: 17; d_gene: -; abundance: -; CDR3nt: TGTGCCAGCAGCTTAGCGCGGGATTTGGTCCCTAATGAAAAACTGTTTTTT; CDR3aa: CASSLARDLVPNEKLFF
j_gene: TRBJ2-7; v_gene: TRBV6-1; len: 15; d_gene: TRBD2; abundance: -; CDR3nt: TGTGCCAGCACTTCACTGACTAGCGGGCTCTACGAGCAGTACTTC; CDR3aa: CASTSLTSGLYEQYF
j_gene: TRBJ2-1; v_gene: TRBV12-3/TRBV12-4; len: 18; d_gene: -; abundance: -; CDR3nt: TGTGCCAGCAGTTTAGTACTACTCTCCACAGGTCCCAACAATGAGCAGTTCTTC; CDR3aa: CASSLVLLSTGPNNEQFF